What follows is one T cell receptor (beta chain) and its context. This sample was included in a study of blood T cell repertoires in COVID-19. On the study more broadly: Whether acute or convalescent, the COVID-19 samples came from the United States, Italy and Spain. Nucleic acid was either cDNA or gDNA, and it came from T cells, B-cell-depleted T cells, or PBMCs.

In the authors' workflow: Estimates of nucleated cell counts were drawn from the amplification of reference gene primers. Data came from immunoSEQ multiplex PCR; TCRdb stores just in-frame clones and leaves some out. For V, J and clone size, that table is used; D and trimming come from the DNA. The sample includes around 79,000 clones, approximately 83% of them seen just once. The J segment lost 2 bases and the V segment lost 4 bases, leaving 16 bases of the junction unmatched. CDR3 length: 18 residues. Germline V gene lookup returns CDR1 LGHNA and CDR2 YNFKEQ. Sequencing used peripheral blood. J is TRBJ2-7 and V is TRBV4-2, with 8 positions matching TRBD2. This sequence originates from a woman in her sixties with acute or convalescent COVID-19. Here the CDR3 reads CASSLGGVAGLGTYEQYF. Here the CDR3 DNA reads TGTGCCAGCAGCCTCGGAGGGGTAGCGGGGCTCGGGACCTACGAGCAGTACTTC.